This TCR beta chain was recorded in a study of cytomegalovirus exposure and HLA in healthy donors. Method: immunoSEQ multiplex PCR; TCRdb's copy keeps in-frame clones and lacks some. The sample lists some 260,000 clones; roughly 87% were seen once. Study findings and constraints: For most TCR sequences rarity was the rule, although some public TCRs occurred in many donors.

On this clone: The antigen remains unidentified.

The source material was PBMCs. This clonotype originated in a woman in her 30s in good health and CMV-seronegative.

CDR3 bases: TGTGCCAGCTCACAATTGGTCCTAGCGGGAGTCAATGAGCAGTTCTTC. It encodes CASSQLVLAGVNEQFF. This sequence joins TRBV18 and TRBJ2-1, with 10 bases matching TRBD2. The germline V gene has CDR1 KGHSH and CDR2 LQKENI. The CDR3 loop spans 16 amino acids. Unmatched junction bases numbered 9, after V lost 4 bases and J lost 6 bases.